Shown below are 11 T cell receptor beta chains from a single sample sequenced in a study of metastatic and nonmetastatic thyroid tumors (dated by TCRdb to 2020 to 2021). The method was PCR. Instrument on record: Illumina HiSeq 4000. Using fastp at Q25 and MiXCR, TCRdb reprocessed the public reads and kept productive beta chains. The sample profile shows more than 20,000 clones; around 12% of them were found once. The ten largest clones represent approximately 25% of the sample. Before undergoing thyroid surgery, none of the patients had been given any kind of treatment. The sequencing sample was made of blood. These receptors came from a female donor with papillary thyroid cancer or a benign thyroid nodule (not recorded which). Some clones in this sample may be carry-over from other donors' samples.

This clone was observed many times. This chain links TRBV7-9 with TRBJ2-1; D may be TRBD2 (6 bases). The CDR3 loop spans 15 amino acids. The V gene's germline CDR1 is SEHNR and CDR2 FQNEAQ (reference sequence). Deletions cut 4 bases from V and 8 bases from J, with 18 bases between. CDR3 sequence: CASSWGLAGVDEQFF. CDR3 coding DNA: TGTGCCAGCAGCTGGGGACTGGCCGGGGTTGATGAGCAGTTCTTC. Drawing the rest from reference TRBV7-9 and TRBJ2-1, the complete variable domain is DTGVSQNPRHKITKRGQNVTFRCDPISEHNRLYWYRQTLGQGPEFLTYFQNEAQLEKSRLLSDRFSAERPKGSFSTLEIQRTEQGDSAMYLCASSWGLAGVDEQFFGPGTRLTVL.

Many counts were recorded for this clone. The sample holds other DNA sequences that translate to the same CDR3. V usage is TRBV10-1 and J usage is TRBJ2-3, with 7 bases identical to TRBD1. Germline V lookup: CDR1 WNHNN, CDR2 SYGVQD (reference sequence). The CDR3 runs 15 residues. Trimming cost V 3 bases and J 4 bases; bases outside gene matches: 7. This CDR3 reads CASSEGTEGADTQYF. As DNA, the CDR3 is TGCGCCAGCAGTGAAGGGACAGAAGGCGCAGATACGCAGTATTTT.

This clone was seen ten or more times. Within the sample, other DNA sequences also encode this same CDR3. CDR3 amino acids: CASSLEHNEQFF. CDR3 DNA sequence: TGTGCCAGCAGCTTAGAACACAATGAGCAGTTCTTC. The J gene is TRBJ2-1, the V gene TRBV7-2, with D unclear. There are 12 residues in the CDR3. The V gene's germline CDR1 is SGHTA and CDR2 FQGNSA. V lost 1 base and J 5 bases, leaving 3 bases between the germline ends.

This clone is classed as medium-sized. The CDR3 DNA reads as TGTGCCAGCAGGTACCGGGACAGTAACTATGGCTACACCTTC. Translated, it gives CASRYRDSNYGYTF. The V gene is TRBV5-5, the J gene TRBJ1-2; TRBD1 matches at 7 bases. The CDR3 runs to 14 residues. The germline V gene encodes CDR1 SGHKS and CDR2 YYEKEE (reference sequence). V dropped 5 bases and J dropped 1; count of bases not matched to a gene: 5.

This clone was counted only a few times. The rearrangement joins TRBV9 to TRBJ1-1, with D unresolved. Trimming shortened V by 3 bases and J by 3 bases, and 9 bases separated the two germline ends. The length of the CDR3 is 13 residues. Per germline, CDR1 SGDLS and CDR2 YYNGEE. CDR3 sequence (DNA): TGTGCCAGCAGCGAAAGAGTGCACACTGAAGCTTTCTTT. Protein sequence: CASSERVHTEAFF. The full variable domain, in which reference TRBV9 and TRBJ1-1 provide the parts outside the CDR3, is DSGVTQTPKHLITATGQRVTLRCSPRSGDLSVYWYQQSLDQGLQFLIQYYNGEERAKGNILERFSAQQFPDLHSELNLSSLELGDSALYFCASSERVHTEAFFGQGTRLTVV.

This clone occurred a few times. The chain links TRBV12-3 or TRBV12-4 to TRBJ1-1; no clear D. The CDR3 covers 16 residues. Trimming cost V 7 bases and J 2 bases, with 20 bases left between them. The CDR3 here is CASNPRWFRINTEAFF. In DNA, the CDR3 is TGTGCCAGCAACCCCAGGTGGTTTCGGATTAACACTGAAGCTTTCTTT.

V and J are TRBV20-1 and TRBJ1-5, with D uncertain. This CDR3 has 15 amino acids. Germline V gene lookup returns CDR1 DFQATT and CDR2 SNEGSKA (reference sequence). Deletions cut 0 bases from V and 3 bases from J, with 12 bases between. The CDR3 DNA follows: TGCAGTGCTAGAGATAGGACGGTTCTCAATCAGCCCCAGCATTTT. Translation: CSARDRTVLNQPQHF.

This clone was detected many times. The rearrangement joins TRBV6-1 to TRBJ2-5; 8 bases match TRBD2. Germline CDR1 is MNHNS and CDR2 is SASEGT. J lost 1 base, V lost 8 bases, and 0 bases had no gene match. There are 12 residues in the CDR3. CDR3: CASAGGQETQYF. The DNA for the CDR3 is TGTGCCAGCGCGGGGGGCCAAGAGACCCAGTACTTC.

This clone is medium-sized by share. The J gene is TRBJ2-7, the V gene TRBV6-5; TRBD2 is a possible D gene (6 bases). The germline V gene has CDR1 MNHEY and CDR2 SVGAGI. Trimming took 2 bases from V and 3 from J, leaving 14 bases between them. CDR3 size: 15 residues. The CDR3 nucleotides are TGTGCCAGCAGTTACACGGGGGACGGCCTCTACGAGCAGTACTTC. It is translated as CASSYTGDGLYEQYF.

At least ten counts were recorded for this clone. This CDR3 is CASSQGLADNEQFF. The CDR3 DNA reads as TGTGCCAGCAGCCAAGGCCTAGCGGACAATGAGCAGTTCTTC. The gene calls are TRBV3-1 and TRBJ2-1; 7 bases fit TRBD2. There are 14 residues in the CDR3. CDR1 and CDR2 (germline): LGHDT, YNNKEL (reference sequence). Losses at the gene ends were 1 base for V and 5 bases for J; bases not matched to a gene: 2.

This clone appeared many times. CDR3 DNA sequence: TGTGCCAGCAGCCCCCGGGGGAGGGCTGGAAACACCATATATTTT. Protein product: CASSPRGRAGNTIYF. The chain has TRBV7-9 and TRBJ1-3; D perhaps matches TRBD1 (5 bases). The germline gives CDR1 SEHNR, CDR2 FQNEAQ (reference sequence). The CDR3 contains 15 residues. Deletions cut 5 bases from V and 2 bases from J, with 13 bases between.